This T cell receptor (beta chain) comes out of a study of blood T cell repertoires in COVID-19. Worth noting for this clone: Other DNA variants within this sample encode the same CDR3.

Per the original data handling: Estimates of nucleated cell counts were drawn from the amplification of reference gene primers. Libraries were prepared by immunoSEQ multiplex PCR; TCRdb keeps only in-frame clonotypes and omits some of them. V, J and clone size were drawn from that table, and D and trimming were deduced from the DNA. The sample includes about 44,000 clones, roughly nine tenths of them seen just once. The sample was peripheral blood. The receptor comes from a man in his 70s with active COVID-19.

The CDR3 spells CASSLGQGFYEQYF. The CDR3 bases are TGTGCCAGCAGCTTGGGACAGGGTTTCTACGAGCAGTACTTC. The chain links TRBV5-4 to TRBJ2-7; 7 bases are shared with TRBD1. The J segment lost 3 bases and the V segment lost 0 bases, leaving 3 bases of the junction unmatched. Germline CDR1 and CDR2: SGHNT and YYREEE (reference sequence). There are 14 residues in the CDR3. The full variable domain, its missing parts supplied by reference TRBV5-4 and TRBJ2-7, is ETGVTQSPTHLIKTRGQQVTLRCSSQSGHNTVSWYQQALGQGPQFIFQYYREEENGRGNFPPRFSGLQFPNYSSELNVNALELDDSALYLCASSLGQGFYEQYFGPGTRLTVT.